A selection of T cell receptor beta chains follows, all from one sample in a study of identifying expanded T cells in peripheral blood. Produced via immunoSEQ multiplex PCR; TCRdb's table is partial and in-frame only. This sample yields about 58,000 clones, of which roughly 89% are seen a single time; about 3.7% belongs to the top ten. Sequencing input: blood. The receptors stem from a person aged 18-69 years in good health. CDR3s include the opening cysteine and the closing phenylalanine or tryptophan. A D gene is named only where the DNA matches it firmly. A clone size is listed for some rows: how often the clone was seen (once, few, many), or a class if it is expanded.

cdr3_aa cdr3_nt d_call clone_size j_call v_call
CASSSGQGTYNEQFF TGTGCCAGCAGCTCGGGACAGGGGACCTACAATGAGCAGTTCTTC TRBD1 . TRBJ2-1 TRBV5-8
CASSLSQGAGDTQYF TGTGCCAGCAGCCTCTCCCAGGGGGCCGGAGATACGCAGTATTTT TRBD1 . TRBJ2-3 TRBV7-2
CASSLYGGQGHNEQFF TGTGCCAGCAGCTTATATGGCGGGCAGGGTCACAATGAGCAGTTCTTC . . TRBJ2-1 TRBV7-3
CASSPQGGSNSYEQYF TGTGCCAGCTCACCCCAAGGGGGTTCGAACTCCTACGAGCAGTACTTC . . TRBJ2-7 TRBV18
CASSEHRTLEAFF TGTGCCAGCAGTGAACACCGGACCCTTGAAGCTTTCTTT . . TRBJ1-1 TRBV6-5
CASSLRDRDPGELFF TGTGCCAGCAGCCTCCGGGACAGGGATCCCGGGGAGCTGTTTTTT TRBD1 . TRBJ2-2 TRBV7-6
CATRDREETQYF TGTGCCACCAGGGACAGAGAAGAGACCCAGTACTTC . . TRBJ2-5 TRBV15
CASSERLSEQFF TGTGCCAGCAGTGAACGTCTTAGTGAGCAGTTCTTC . . TRBJ2-1 TRBV2
CASSVDTKKGSPLHF TGTGCCAGCAGCGTAGATACCAAAAAGGGTTCACCCCTCCACTTT . . TRBJ1-6 TRBV9
CAINRGSNTGELFF TGTGCCATCAACAGGGGCTCGAACACCGGGGAGCTGTTTTTT TRBD1 . TRBJ2-2 TRBV10-3
CASSRTGESGNTIYF TGTGCCAGCAGCCGCACGGGGGAGTCTGGAAACACCATATATTTT . once TRBJ1-3 TRBV7-2
CASSNQRELGQYNEQFF TGTGCCAGCAGTAACCAGCGGGAGTTGGGCCAATACAATGAGCAGTTCTTC TRBD2 . TRBJ2-1 TRBV28
CASSLGPWGGYTF TGTGCCAGCAGTCTCGGGCCCTGGGGTGGCTACACCTTC . few TRBJ1-2 TRBV27
CASRFSGGASETQYF TGCGCCAGCAGGTTTAGCGGGGGGGCCTCGGAGACCCAGTACTTC TRBD2 few TRBJ2-5 TRBV5-1
CASGEGTRITDTQYF TGCGCCAGCGGGGAGGGGACTAGGATCACAGATACGCAGTATTTT TRBD2 . TRBJ2-3 TRBV5-1
CASSLRSGGDNEQFF TGTGCCAGCAGCTTAAGGAGCGGGGGGGACAATGAGCAGTTCTTC TRBD2 . TRBJ2-1 TRBV7-2
CASSWDLTDTQYF TGTGCCAGCAGCTGGGACCTCACAGATACGCAGTATTTT . . TRBJ2-3 TRBV5-4
CASSQDRVRSTDTQYF TGCGCCAGCAGCCAAGATAGGGTAAGGAGCACAGATACGCAGTATTTT . . TRBJ2-3 TRBV4-1
CAISDGQGSRYNEQFF TGTGCCATCAGTGACGGACAGGGGAGTCGCTACAATGAGCAGTTCTTC TRBD1 once TRBJ2-1 TRBV10-3
CASSPGGGDGNTIYF TGTGCCAGCAGCCCTGGGGGGGGCGATGGAAACACCATATATTTT . . TRBJ1-3 TRBV9
CASSLYIGDRAVDEQYF TGTGCCAGCAGTTTATATATAGGGGACAGGGCGGTTGACGAGCAGTACTTC TRBD1 . TRBJ2-7 TRBV28
CASSSTGVTEAFF TGTGCCAGCAGTTCTACAGGCGTCACTGAAGCTTTCTTT . . TRBJ1-1 TRBV9
CASSFQSSYNEQFF TGTGCCAGCAGCTTTCAGAGCTCCTACAATGAGCAGTTCTTC . . TRBJ2-1 TRBV11-2
CASSLVLGGGTDTQYF TGTGCCAGCAGCTTAGTATTAGGGGGGGGCACAGATACGCAGTATTTT . . TRBJ2-3 TRBV11-2
CASSSLAGGSYEQYF TGTGCCAGCAGCTCGCTAGCGGGAGGTAGCTACGAGCAGTACTTC TRBD2 . TRBJ2-7 TRBV7-2
CASSPDRASTDTQYF TGCGCCAGCAGCCCAGACAGGGCAAGCACAGATACGCAGTATTTT TRBD1 . TRBJ2-3 TRBV5-1
CASSPNPTGVSYGYTF TGTGCCAGCAGCCCAAATCCGACAGGGGTCTCCTATGGCTACACCTTC TRBD1 . TRBJ1-2 TRBV9
CASSSERTSGRVYQETQYF TGTGCCAGCAGCTCAGAAAGGACTAGCGGGAGGGTTTACCAAGAGACCCAGTACTTC TRBD2 . TRBJ2-5 TRBV7-8